A single sample gave rise to the 9 T cell receptor beta chains below, sequenced in a study of cytomegalovirus exposure and HLA in healthy donors. This table comes from immunoSEQ multiplex PCR, and its TCRdb copy is limited to in-frame clones, with some not included. In the table there are some 130,000 clones, approximately 90% of which are singletons. Input material: PBMCs. The source of these receptors is a woman aged 18-29 years in good health and CMV-seropositive.

The V and J genes are TRBV7-8 and TRBJ2-3, with 7 bases that match TRBD2. The CDR3 covers 16 residues. The germline gives CDR1 SGHVS, CDR2 FQNEAQ. V lost 1 base to trimming and J lost 1 base; unmatched junction nucleotides: 5. CDR3 nucleotide sequence: TGTGCCAGCAGCTTAGACCGGACTAGTCGCACAGATACGCAGTATTTT. This encodes CASSLDRTSRTDTQYF.

The chain links TRBV27 to TRBJ2-2; 7 bases agree with TRBD1. This CDR3 is built from 14 residues. From germline, CDR1 is MNHEY and CDR2 SMNVEV (reference sequence). V shed 6 bases and J 7 bases; nucleotides not matched to a gene: 8. The CDR3 coding sequence is TGTGCCAGCAGACAAGGACAGGCAAACGGGGAGCTGTTTTTT. It is translated as CASRQGQANGELFF.

This chain uses TRBV20-1 with TRBJ1-2; the D gene is possibly TRBD1 (6 bases). This CDR3 comprises 11 residues. Germline values: CDR1 DFQATT, CDR2 SNEGSKA (reference sequence). Deletions cut 6 bases from V and 4 bases from J, with 9 bases between. The CDR3 DNA sequence: TGCAGTGCGAGGGGGGGCTATGGCTACACCTTC. Amino acids: CSARGGYGYTF.

V usage is TRBV18 and J usage is TRBJ1-1; 9 nucleotides line up with TRBD1. The CDR3 length is 13 residues. Germline-derived CDR1 and CDR2 are KGHSH and LQKENI. The V gene end was trimmed by 5 bases and the J gene end by 4 bases; junction bases not matched to a gene: 2. CDR3 DNA sequence: TGTGCCAGCTCATCGACAGGGGGCACTGAAGCTTTCTTT. It encodes CASSSTGGTEAFF. Using reference TRBV18 and TRBJ1-1 for the parts outside the CDR3, the full variable domain is NAGVMQNPRHLVRRRGQEARLRCSPMKGHSHVYWYRQLPEEGLKFMVYLQKENIIDESGMPKERFSAEFPKEGPSILRIQQVVRGDSAAYFCASSSTGGTEAFFGQGTRLTVV.

Here the CDR3 reads CASSERGEQETQYF. The CDR3, as DNA: TGTGCCAGCAGTGAAAGGGGCGAGCAAGAGACCCAGTACTTC. The chain joins TRBV25-1 to TRBJ2-5; tentatively, D is TRBD1 (5 bases). The V gene lost 2 bases and the J gene lost 2 bases, with 9 bases spanning the gap. The CDR3 is 14 residues long. Germline V CDR1 and CDR2: MGHDK, SYGVNS.

V and J are TRBV19 and TRBJ1-2, with a possible D match to TRBD1 (5 bases). This CDR3 is 15 amino acids long. V lost 7 bases and J lost 0, with 15 bases in between. Germline V CDR1 and CDR2: LNHDA, SQIVND (reference sequence). The CDR3 DNA sequence: TGTGCCAGTACCCTGCGGGGGGATCCTAACTATGGCTACACCTTC. Translating it yields CASTLRGDPNYGYTF.

As to this clone: This sample also contains other DNA sequences that code for the same CDR3. V is TRBV20-1 and J is TRBJ1-1; no clear D. This CDR3 has 11 amino acids. V dropped 6 bases and J dropped 3 bases, with 8 bases sitting between them. Germline V CDR1 and CDR2: DFQATT, SNEGSKA (reference sequence). CDR3 DNA sequence: TGCAGTGCCGGGAGGGACACTGAAGCTTTCTTT. This translates into CSAGRDTEAFF.

J is TRBJ2-1 and V is TRBV6-5; TRBD2 agrees at 9 bases. Looked up from germline, CDR1 is MNHEY and CDR2 is SVGAGI. This CDR3 spans 14 amino acids. J lost 5 bases, V lost 6 bases, and 5 bases had no gene match. CDR3 bases: TGTGCCAGCAGCCTTAGCGGGAGCAACAATGAGCAGTTCTTC. It is translated as CASSLSGSNNEQFF.

The rearrangement links TRBV18 to TRBJ2-3; D gene uncertain. The CDR3 covers 11 residues. Germline V gene data show CDR1 as KGHSH and CDR2 as LQKENI. Trimming removed 5 bases at V and 6 bases at J, with 6 bases between. The CDR3: CASSVQDTQYF. In DNA form, the CDR3 reads TGTGCCAGCTCAGTTCAGGATACGCAGTATTTT.